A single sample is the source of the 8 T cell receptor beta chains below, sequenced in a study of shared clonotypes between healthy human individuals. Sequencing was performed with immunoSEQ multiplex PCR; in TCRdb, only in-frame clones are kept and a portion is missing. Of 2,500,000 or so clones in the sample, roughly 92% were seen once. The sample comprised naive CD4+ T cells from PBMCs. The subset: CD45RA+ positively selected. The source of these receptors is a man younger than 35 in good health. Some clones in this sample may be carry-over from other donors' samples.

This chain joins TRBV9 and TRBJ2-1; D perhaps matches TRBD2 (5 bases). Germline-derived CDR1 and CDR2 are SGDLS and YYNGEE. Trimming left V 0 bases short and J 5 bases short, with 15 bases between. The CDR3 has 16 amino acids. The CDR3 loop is CASSVGEKLADNEQFF. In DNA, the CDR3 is TGTGCCAGCAGCGTAGGGGAGAAACTGGCTGACAATGAGCAGTTCTTC.

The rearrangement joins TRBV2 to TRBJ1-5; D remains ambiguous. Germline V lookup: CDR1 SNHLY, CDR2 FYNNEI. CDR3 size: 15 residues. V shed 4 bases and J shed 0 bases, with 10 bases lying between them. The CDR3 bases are TGTGCCAGCAGTGGACGGAGAAATAGCAATCAGCCCCAGCATTTT. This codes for CASSGRRNSNQPQHF.

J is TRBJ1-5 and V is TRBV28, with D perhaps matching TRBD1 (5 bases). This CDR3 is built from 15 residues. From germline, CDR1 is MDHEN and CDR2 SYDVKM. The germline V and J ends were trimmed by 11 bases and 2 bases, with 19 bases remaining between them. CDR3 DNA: TGTGCCCTCCGACGGGGGGGGAGTGGCAATCAGCCCCAGCATTTT. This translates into CALRRGGSGNQPQHF.

In DNA form, the CDR3 reads TGTGCCAGCTCATCGACTAGCGGGGGGTACGAGCAGTACTTC. Protein sequence: CASSSTSGGYEQYF. The chain links TRBV18 to TRBJ2-7; 13 nucleotides line up with TRBD2. Germline assignment: CDR1 KGHSH and CDR2 LQKENI. After removal of 5 bases from V and 4 bases from J, the junction contained 2 bases not matched to a gene. This CDR3 is 14 amino acids long.

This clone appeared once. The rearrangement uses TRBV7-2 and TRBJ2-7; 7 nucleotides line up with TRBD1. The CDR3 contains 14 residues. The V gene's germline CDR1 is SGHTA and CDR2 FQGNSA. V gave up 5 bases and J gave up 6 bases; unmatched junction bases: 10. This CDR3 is CASSLDRVPSEQYF. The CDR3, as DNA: TGTGCCAGCAGCCTCGACAGGGTCCCATCCGAGCAGTACTTC. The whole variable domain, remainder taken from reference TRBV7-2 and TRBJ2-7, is GAGVSQSPSNKVTEKGKDVELRCDPISGHTALYWYRQSLGQGLEFLIYFQGNSAPDKSGLPSDRFSAERTGGSVSTLTIQRTQQEDSAVYLCASSLDRVPSEQYFGPGTRLTVT.

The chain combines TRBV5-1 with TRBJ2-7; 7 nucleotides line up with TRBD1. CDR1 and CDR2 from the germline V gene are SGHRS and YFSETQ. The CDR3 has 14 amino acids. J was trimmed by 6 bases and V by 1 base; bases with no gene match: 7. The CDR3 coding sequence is TGCGCCAGCAGCTTGCCGACAGGGAACGGCGAGCAGTACTTC. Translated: CASSLPTGNGEQYF. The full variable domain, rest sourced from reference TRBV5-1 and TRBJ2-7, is KAGVTQTPRYLIKTRGQQVTLSCSPISGHRSVSWYQQTPGQGLQFLFEYFSETQRNKGNFPGRFSGRQFSNSRSEMNVSTLELGDSALYLCASSLPTGNGEQYFGPGTRLTVT.

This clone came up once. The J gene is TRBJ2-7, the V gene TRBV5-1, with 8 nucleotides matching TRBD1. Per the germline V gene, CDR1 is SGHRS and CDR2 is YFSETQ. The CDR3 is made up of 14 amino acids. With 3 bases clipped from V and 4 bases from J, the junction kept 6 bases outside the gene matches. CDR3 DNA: TGCGCCAGCAGCTGGGGACAGGACCCTTACGAGCAGTACTTC. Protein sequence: CASSWGQDPYEQYF. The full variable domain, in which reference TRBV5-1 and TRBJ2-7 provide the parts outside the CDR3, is KAGVTQTPRYLIKTRGQQVTLSCSPISGHRSVSWYQQTPGQGLQFLFEYFSETQRNKGNFPGRFSGRQFSNSRSEMNVSTLELGDSALYLCASSWGQDPYEQYFGPGTRLTVT.

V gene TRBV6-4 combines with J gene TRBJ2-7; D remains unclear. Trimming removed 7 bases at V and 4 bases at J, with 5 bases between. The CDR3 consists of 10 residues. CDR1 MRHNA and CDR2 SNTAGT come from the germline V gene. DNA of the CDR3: TGTGCCAGCACCTTGTACGAGCAGTACTTC. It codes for CASTLYEQYF.